Sequencing of this TCR beta chain was carried out in a study of shared clonotypes between healthy human individuals. Sequencing used immunoSEQ multiplex PCR; TCRdb keeps in-frame clones, though not all of them. The sample has more than 550,000 clones, just under 75% seen once. Germline V CDR1 and CDR2: SGHAT, FQNNGV. Trimming left V 4 bases short and J 0 bases short, with 10 bases between. The length of the CDR3 is 15 residues. The rearrangement links TRBV11-2 to TRBJ1-3; D call uncertain. This sequence was found in a woman in her twenties or thirties in good health. Specimen: memory CD4+ T cells sorted from blood. The subset denotes: CD45RA-negative fraction. The CDR3 nucleotides are TGTGCCAGCAGCTACGACGGGAACTCTGGAAACACCATATATTTT. Its protein product is CASSYDGNSGNTIYF.